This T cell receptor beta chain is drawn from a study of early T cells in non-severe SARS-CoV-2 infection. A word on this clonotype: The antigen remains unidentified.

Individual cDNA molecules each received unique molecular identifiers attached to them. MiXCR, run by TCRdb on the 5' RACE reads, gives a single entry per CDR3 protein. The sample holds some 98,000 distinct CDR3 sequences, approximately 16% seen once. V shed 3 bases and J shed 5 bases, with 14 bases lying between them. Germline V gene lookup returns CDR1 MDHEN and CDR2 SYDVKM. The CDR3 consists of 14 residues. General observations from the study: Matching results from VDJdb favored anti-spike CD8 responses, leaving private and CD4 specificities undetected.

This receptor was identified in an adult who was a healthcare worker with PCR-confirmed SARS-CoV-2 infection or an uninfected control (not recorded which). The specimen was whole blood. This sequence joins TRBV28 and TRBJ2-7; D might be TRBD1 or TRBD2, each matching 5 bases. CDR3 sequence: CASSFARGRDEQYF. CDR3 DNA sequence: TGTGCCAGCAGTTTCGCCCGGGGCCGCGACGAGCAGTACTTC.